This T cell receptor (beta chain) was obtained from a study of OX40 agonist ivuxolimab in advanced cancers. Study information: The study gave patients intravenous ivuxolimab at 0.01 to 10 mg/kg every 2 weeks. The dose-escalation group included hepatocellular carcinoma, melanoma, renal cell carcinoma and head and neck cancer. Study findings and constraints: On average, CD8+ T cells had more expanded clones than CD4+.

Researchers took blood at baseline, on cycle 4 day 1, and on cycle 7 day 1. Remarks on this clone: Its target is not known.

Some clones are missing from TCRdb's copy, which holds only in-frame ones; the method was immunoSEQ multiplex PCR. The sample holds just over 95,000 clones, over 75% seen once. Germline V gene sequence: CDR1 LNHDA, CDR2 SQIVND (reference sequence). Trimming removed 4 bases from V and 0 bases from J, with 4 bases in between. CDR3 size: 14 residues. The receptor comes from an adult with an advanced solid tumor such as melanoma, head and neck, liver or kidney cancer. Sequenced here: CD4+ or CD8+ T cells sorted from blood, sampled in a trial of the OX40 agonist ivuxolimab. The rearrangement joins TRBV19 to TRBJ2-6; D call uncertain. The DNA for the CDR3 is TGTGCCAGTAGTAAGTACTCTGGGGCCAACGTCCTGACTTTC. Translated, it gives CASSKYSGANVLTF.